This TCR beta chain derives from a study of graft-versus-host responses after intestinal transplantation. Graft-derived tissue was subjected to processing to liberate intraepithelial and lamina propria lymphocytes. Assay used: immunoSEQ multiplex PCR; TCRdb lists only in-frame clones, some missing. Of some 15,000 clones in the sample, roughly 83% were seen once. There are 13 residues in the CDR3. The V and J ends lost 5 bases and 8 bases, in that order; junction bases with no gene match: 7. In germline, CDR1 is MDHEN, CDR2 SYDVKM. The source is a human patient who received an intestinal transplant, so some T cells may come from the graft donor. This sequence joins TRBV28 and TRBJ1-2, with 8 bases matching TRBD1. Specimen: ileum tissue, collected just under 600 days after intestinal transplantation. CDR3 nucleotides: TGTGCCAGCAGTCCGGGACAGGTTGGAGGCTACACCTTC. It codes for CASSPGQVGGYTF.